This T cell receptor beta chain was identified in a study of cytomegalovirus exposure and HLA in healthy donors. The study's findings and limits: Several top significant clusters appeared, in a later analysis, to be linked to common viral pathogens.

The PCR ran on 60 Vbeta and 13 Jbeta primers. This table comes from immunoSEQ multiplex PCR, and its TCRdb copy is limited to in-frame clones, with some not included. The sample lists roughly 83,000 clones; 65% to 80% were seen once. This clone was found a few times. As yet, its antigen is unknown. This CDR3 contains 15 residues. From germline, CDR1 is MNHEY and CDR2 SVGAGI. V was cut by 6 bases and J by 7 bases, with 19 bases left in between. The V gene is TRBV6-5, the J gene TRBJ1-5, with D possibly matching TRBD1 (5 bases). Sequenced material: PBMCs. The clonotype was recovered from a man aged 60 to 69 in good health and CMV-seronegative. This CDR3 reads CASSPGREGRQPQHF. The CDR3 region has the DNA TGTGCCAGCAGCCCGGGACGGGAGGGAAGACAGCCCCAGCATTTT.